This T cell receptor beta chain was identified during a study of T cell repertoires in cytomegalovirus infection. Study-level background: From public TCR beta signatures came an indication of both CMV infection and matching HLA type.

Using its own MiXCR run on the reads, TCRdb lists one record per CDR3 protein. The repertoire has roughly 300,000 distinct CDR3 sequences, about a quarter of them found once; the top ten carry around 14%. V gave up 2 bases and J gave up 5 bases, with 10 bases separating them. Per germline, CDR1 MDHEN and CDR2 SYDVKM. The CDR3 spans 14 residues. The chain is built from TRBV28 and TRBJ2-1; D call uncertain. The sequenced sample was PBMCs. The receptor comes from a human donor in good health (CMV status not recorded). Some clones in this sample may be carry-over from other donors' samples. CDR3 sequence reads: CASSLIAGNNEQFF. For the CDR3, the DNA is TGTGCCAGCAGTTTAATCGCCGGAAACAATGAGCAGTTCTTC.